This section outlines one TCR beta chain sequence together with its context. What it binds is not known. The data are from a study of graft-versus-host responses after intestinal transplantation. As for the study in general: Induction with anti-thymocyte globulin, then tacrolimus and steroids for approximately three years, was given to all recipients. Study-level findings and limits: Declining HvG levels early post-transplant were linked to peak circulating GvH clone levels. Recipient marrow contained GvH clones, some of which appeared first in ileum or blood.

Assay: immunoSEQ multiplex PCR; the TCRdb copy retains only in-frame clones and omits some. The sample lists roughly 90,000 clones, roughly 90% seen once, with 0.3% to 0.35% in the top ten. The CDR3 covers 15 residues. With V trimmed by 6 bases and J by 1 base, 6 bases remained unmatched. In germline, CDR1 is SNHLY, CDR2 FYNNEI. The sequence was collected from a human donor who was the organ donor for an intestinal transplant. J is TRBJ1-1 and V is TRBV2; TRBD1 matches at 9 bases. This specimen was unstimulated CD4+ T cells sorted from spleen or lymph node cells, taken before transplant. CDR3 nucleotides: TGTGCCAGCAGGACAGGGGGACTGAAGAACACTGAAGCTTTCTTT. As protein: CASRTGGLKNTEAFF.